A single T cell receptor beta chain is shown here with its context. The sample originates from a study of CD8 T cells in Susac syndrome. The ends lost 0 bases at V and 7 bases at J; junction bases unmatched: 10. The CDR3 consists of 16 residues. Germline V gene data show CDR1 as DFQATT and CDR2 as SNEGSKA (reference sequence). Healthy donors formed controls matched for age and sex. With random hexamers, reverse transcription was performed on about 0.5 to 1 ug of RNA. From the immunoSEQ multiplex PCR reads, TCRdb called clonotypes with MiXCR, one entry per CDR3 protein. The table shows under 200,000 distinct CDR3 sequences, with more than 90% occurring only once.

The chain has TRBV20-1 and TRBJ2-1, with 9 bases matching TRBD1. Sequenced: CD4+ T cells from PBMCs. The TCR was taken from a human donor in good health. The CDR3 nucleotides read TGCAGTGCTAGAGACCCGGGACAGGGAGCCGGGAATGAGCAGTTCTTC. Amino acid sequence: CSARDPGQGAGNEQFF.